The next 25 T cell receptor beta chains were all read from a single sample in a study of CD8+ T cells in alopecia areata (dated by TCRdb to between 2017 and 2018). The library was prepared using the immunoSEQ multiplex PCR assay. For TCR sequencing, RNA was extracted from every sample and reverse transcribed into cDNA to serve as template. TCRdb retrieved this table from immuneACCESS and kept in-frame rearrangements only. Not all clones are present; in checked studies, unresolved V genes account for under half, and no reason is known for the remainder. In all, the sample holds about 140,000 clones, and around 87% of those were seen once. The leading ten clones occupy less than 15% of the sample. This specimen's time point label, per the study, means: less than five weeks on oral tofacitinib. Sample treatment or condition, as interpreted from the label and publication: oral pan-JAK inhibitor, 5-10 mg twice daily.

The sequences come from CD8+ T cells sorted from blood, collected at week 4, from a patient treated with tofacitinib. The receptors stem from a human donor with alopecia areata.

The chain has TRBV25-1 and TRBJ2-5; 9 bases fit TRBD2. The V segment lost 2 bases and the J segment 4 bases; nucleotides outside the gene matches: 8. This CDR3 spans 16 amino acids. Germline CDR1 is MGHDK and CDR2 is SYGVNS. The CDR3 DNA follows: TGTGCCAGCAGTGAACCGGGACTAGCAACCTCAGAGACCCAGTACTTC. As protein: CASSEPGLATSETQYF.

The chain employs TRBV7-8 and TRBJ2-2; D is uncertain. Germline V gene sequence: CDR1 SGHVS, CDR2 FQNEAQ. V shed 5 bases and J shed 3 bases, with 13 bases lying between them. This CDR3 comprises 15 residues. The CDR3 DNA reads TGTGCCAGCAGCATCTACTGGGTTGACACCGGGGAGCTGTTTTTT. Translation gives CASSIYWVDTGELFF.

The V call is TRBV29-1, the J call TRBJ1-2, with 8 nucleotides matching TRBD1. Germline V gives CDR1 SQVTM, CDR2 ANQGSEA. This CDR3 has 13 amino acids. V shed 7 bases and J 2 bases; nucleotides not matched to a gene: 6. The CDR3 coding sequence is TGCAGCGCCGGACGGACAGGGAACTATGGCTACACCTTC. Amino acids: CSAGRTGNYGYTF.

This clone appeared a few times. The CDR3 is CSVVSWGAYGETQYF. The CDR3 DNA follows: TGCAGCGTTGTATCTTGGGGGGCATACGGAGAGACCCAGTACTTC. The V call is TRBV29-1, the J call TRBJ2-5; D possibly uses TRBD1 or TRBD2 (6 bases each). Trimming removed 4 bases at V and 4 bases at J, with 19 bases between. Germline CDR1 and CDR2: SQVTM and ANQGSEA. This CDR3 is 15 amino acids long.

The chain is built from TRBV15 and TRBJ2-7; D is perhaps TRBD2 (5 bases). V was pared by 5 bases and J by 2 bases, with 10 bases between. Germline V gene data show CDR1 as LNHNV and CDR2 as YYDKDF (reference sequence). The CDR3 runs to 13 residues. CDR3 sequence (DNA): TGTGCCACCAGCGGCGAGCGGACCTACGAGCAGTACTTC. Translated, it gives CATSGERTYEQYF.

The V and J genes are TRBV11-2 and TRBJ2-2, with 8 positions matching TRBD2. Looked up from germline, CDR1 is SGHAT and CDR2 is FQNNGV. Trimming at V came to 3 bases and at J to 6 bases, leaving 6 bases not matched to a gene. This CDR3 comprises 15 residues. CDR3 loop: CASSFSGIYPGELFF. The DNA for the CDR3 is TGTGCCAGCAGCTTTAGCGGGATTTACCCCGGGGAGCTGTTTTTT.

The chain employs TRBV4-1 and TRBJ2-2; D perhaps matches TRBD2 (5 bases). This CDR3 has 13 residues. Germline V CDR1 and CDR2: MGHRA, YSYEKL. CDR3 nucleotide sequence: TGCGCGAGTCACGGGGAAAACACCGGGGAGCTGTTTTTT. Translated: CASHGENTGELFF.

The chain links TRBV4-1 to TRBJ2-7; TRBD2 matches 11 bases. This CDR3 comprises 18 residues. V lost 3 bases to trimming and J lost 1 base; unmatched junction nucleotides: 11. The V gene's germline CDR1 is MGHRA and CDR2 YSYEKL. The CDR3 bases are TGCGCCAGCAGCCACGCGACAGGGAGACTAGCGGGGTCCTACGAGCAGTACTTC. Encoded protein: CASSHATGRLAGSYEQYF.

The chain employs TRBV5-5 and TRBJ2-3; D is unclear. CDR3 length: 15 residues. Trimming shortened V by 0 bases and J by 0 bases, and 8 bases separated the two germline ends. The germline V gene has CDR1 SGHKS and CDR2 YYEKEE (reference sequence). The CDR3 DNA reads as TGTGCCAGCAGCTTGGGTCAGTCTAGCACAGATACGCAGTATTTT. Its protein is CASSLGQSSTDTQYF.

The V gene is TRBV7-8, the J gene TRBJ2-3, with 10 bases fitting TRBD2. The CDR3 length is 15 residues. Germline CDR1 and CDR2: SGHVS and FQNEAQ. J was trimmed by 3 bases and V by 6 bases; bases with no gene match: 6. CDR3 amino acids: CASRLTSGLTDTQYF. The CDR3 nucleotides read TGTGCCAGCAGGCTGACTAGCGGGCTTACAGATACGCAGTATTTT.

The V call is TRBV7-2, the J call TRBJ1-1; the D is unclear. The CDR3 is 14 residues long. CDR1 and CDR2 (germline): SGHTA, FQGNSA. Deletions cut 2 bases from V and 1 base from J, with 8 bases between. This CDR3 is CASSLRYGNTEAFF. DNA for the CDR3: TGTGCCAGCAGCTTACGTTATGGGAACACTGAAGCTTTCTTT.

The V gene is TRBV7-9, the J gene TRBJ1-4; D gene uncertain. V shed 8 bases and J shed 8 bases, with 9 bases lying between them. Germline CDR1 is SEHNR and CDR2 is FQNEAQ (reference sequence). The CDR3 runs 11 residues. CDR3 sequence: CASGPGEKLFF. The CDR3 bases are TGTGCCAGCGGCCCGGGGGAAAAACTGTTTTTT.

This sequence joins TRBV7-8 and TRBJ2-1, with 10 bases identical to TRBD2. The V gene's germline CDR1 is SGHVS and CDR2 FQNEAQ. V was clipped by 1 base and J by 7 bases; unmatched bases: 13. The CDR3 sequence is 18 residues long. The CDR3 spells CASSLVLASGGPGNEQFF. CDR3 nucleotide sequence: TGTGCCAGCAGCTTAGTTTTGGCTAGCGGGGGCCCGGGTAATGAGCAGTTCTTC.

The rearrangement uses TRBV10-1 and TRBJ2-7, with D perhaps given as TRBD1 or TRBD2 (5 bases each). The CDR3 consists of 13 residues. Deletions cut 6 bases from V and 6 bases from J, with 15 bases between. Germline assignment: CDR1 WNHNN and CDR2 SYGVQD (reference sequence). CDR3 coding DNA: TGCGCCAGCAGCGGGACGCGTGGGGGCGAGCAGTACTTC. It translates to CASSGTRGGEQYF.

This chain uses TRBV25-1 with TRBJ1-2, with D perhaps TRBD1 (5 bases). The V end lost 4 bases, the J end lost 8 bases, and 8 bases lay between the germline ends. The CDR3 length is 11 residues. The germline V gene has CDR1 MGHDK and CDR2 SYGVNS. The CDR3 DNA sequence: TGTGCCAGCAGTGTAGGGGAAGGCTACACCTTC. It specifies CASSVGEGYTF.

V usage is TRBV27 and J usage is TRBJ2-7; 7 bases align to TRBD1. V was pared by 5 bases and J by 0 bases, with 4 bases of the junction left unmatched. CDR1 MNHEY and CDR2 SMNVEV come from the germline V gene (reference sequence). The CDR3 length is 14 residues. CDR3 sequence reads: CASSRDSSSYEQYF. CDR3 DNA sequence: TGTGCCAGCAGTCGGGACAGCAGCTCCTACGAGCAGTACTTC.

V is TRBV5-4 and J is TRBJ1-3; TRBD1 might be the D (5 bases). The CDR3 extends over 16 amino acids. CDR1 and CDR2 (germline): SGHNT, YYREEE (reference sequence). V dropped 0 bases and J dropped 0 bases, with 10 bases sitting between them. The CDR3 sequence is CASSLEGTFSGNTIYF. The CDR3 region has the DNA TGTGCCAGCAGCTTGGAAGGGACCTTCTCTGGAAACACCATATATTTT.

The chain employs TRBV27 and TRBJ2-7; 7 positions agree with TRBD2. V was clipped by 9 bases and J by 7 bases; unmatched bases: 6. The CDR3 contains 11 residues. The V gene's germline CDR1 is MNHEY and CDR2 SMNVEV (reference sequence). DNA for the CDR3: TGTGCCAGTATGGGAGGGGAGGAGCAGTACTTC. Its translation: CASMGGEEQYF.

This rearrangement joins TRBV29-1 to TRBJ1-2, with D perhaps TRBD1 (5 bases). Germline lookup yields CDR1 SQVTM and CDR2 ANQGSEA. The CDR3 totals 12 residues. Trimming stripped 3 bases from V and 3 bases from J, with 8 bases between. The DNA for the CDR3 is TGCAGCGTTGAGCTCAGGGACTATGGCTACACCTTC. Amino acid sequence: CSVELRDYGYTF. Filled out from reference TRBV29-1 and TRBJ1-2, the complete variable domain reads SAVISQKPSRDICQRGTSLTIQCQVDSQVTMMFWYRQQPGQSLTLIATANQGSEATYESGFVIDKFPISRPNLTFSTLTVSNMSPEDSSIYLCSVELRDYGYTFGSGTRLTVV.

The chain recombines TRBV29-1 with TRBJ1-1, with D maybe TRBD1 (6 bases). The CDR3 has 13 residues. Germline V lookup: CDR1 SQVTM, CDR2 ANQGSEA. With 6 bases removed from V and 5 bases from J, the gap between germline ends came to 16 bases. CDR3 sequence (DNA): TGCAGCGTCCCCTTACAGGGTTGGACTGAAGCTTTCTTT. As protein: CSVPLQGWTEAFF.

The chain combines TRBV4-1 with TRBJ2-3; D possibly corresponds to TRBD1 (6 bases). Germline CDR1 and CDR2: MGHRA and YSYEKL. The CDR3 totals 19 residues. V was cut by 0 bases and J by 0 bases, with 19 bases left in between. The CDR3 DNA reads as TGCGCCAGCAGCCAAGATGGGGACATCCACTGGGCCAGCACAGATACGCAGTATTTT. Translating gives CASSQDGDIHWASTDTQYF.

This rearrangement joins TRBV6-5 to TRBJ2-4; 9 bases line up with TRBD1. V shed 4 bases, J shed 6 bases, and the junction held 4 bases outside the gene matches. Germline lookup yields CDR1 MNHEY and CDR2 SVGAGI. The CDR3 runs 14 residues. The DNA of the CDR3 is TGTGCCAGCAGTTTAGGACAGGGGACAAACATTCAGTACTTC. Translated, it gives CASSLGQGTNIQYF.

The chain is built from TRBV10-2 and TRBJ2-4; D is perhaps TRBD1 (5 bases). Germline V gives CDR1 WSHSY, CDR2 SAAADI. Trimming left V 0 bases short and J 0 bases short, with 12 bases between. The CDR3 runs to 17 residues. CDR3 coding DNA: TGCGCCAGCAGTGAGTCGGACATTAGTTTAGCCAAAAACATTCAGTACTTC. Protein: CASSESDISLAKNIQYF.

The rearrangement joins TRBV29-1 to TRBJ2-3, with D perhaps TRBD2 (5 bases). V lost 3 bases and J 3 bases, leaving 16 bases between the germline ends. Germline CDR1 reads SQVTM; CDR2 reads ANQGSEA. The CDR3 contains 15 residues. The CDR3 here is CSVEGGRPRTDTQYF. CDR3 in DNA: TGCAGCGTTGAGGGCGGGCGACCGCGAACAGATACGCAGTATTTT.

V gene TRBV7-9 combines with J gene TRBJ1-2, with D tentatively TRBD1 (5 bases). The CDR3 is 19 amino acids. Trimming took off 1 base at V and 8 bases at J, with 29 bases between the two ends. The germline V gene has CDR1 SEHNR and CDR2 FQNEAQ (reference sequence). The DNA for the CDR3 is TGTGCCAGCAGCTTAGGAGAACGCGAATTAGGAAACGGGGGGAGAGGCTACACCTTC. This gives the protein CASSLGERELGNGGRGYTF.